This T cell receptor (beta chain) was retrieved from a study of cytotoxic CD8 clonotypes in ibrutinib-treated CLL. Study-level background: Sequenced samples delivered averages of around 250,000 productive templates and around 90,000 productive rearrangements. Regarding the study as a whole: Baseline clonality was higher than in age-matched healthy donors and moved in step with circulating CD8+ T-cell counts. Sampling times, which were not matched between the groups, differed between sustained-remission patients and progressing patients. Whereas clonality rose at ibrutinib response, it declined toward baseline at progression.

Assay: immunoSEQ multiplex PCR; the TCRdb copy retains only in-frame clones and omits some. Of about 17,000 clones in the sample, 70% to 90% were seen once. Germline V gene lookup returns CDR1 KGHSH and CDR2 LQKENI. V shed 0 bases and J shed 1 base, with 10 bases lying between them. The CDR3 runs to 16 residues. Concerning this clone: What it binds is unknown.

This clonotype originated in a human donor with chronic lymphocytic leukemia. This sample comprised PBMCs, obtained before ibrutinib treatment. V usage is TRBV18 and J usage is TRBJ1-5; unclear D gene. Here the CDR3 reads CASSPPSTASNQPQHF. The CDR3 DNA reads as TGTGCCAGCTCACCACCGTCGACTGCCAGCAATCAGCCCCAGCATTTT.